The clone carrying this T cell receptor beta chain appeared many times. CDR1 and CDR2 from the germline V gene are ENHRY and SYGVKD. CDR3 length: 11 residues. J was trimmed by 2 bases and V by 10 bases; bases with no gene match: 1. This sample is drawn from a study of CD8 T cells in ankylosing spondylitis. TCRdb processed the 5' RACE reads anew with MiXCR; each CDR3 protein has one entry. The sample yields under 250,000 distinct CDR3 sequences, about a quarter seen once. This chain joins TRBV10-3 and TRBJ2-5; 7 bases agree with TRBD2. The sequence came from a male donor with ankylosing spondylitis or in good health (not recorded which). The sample taken for sequencing was blood, either unsorted or a sorted T cell fraction (not recorded which). The CDR3 reads CATGLQETQYF. The CDR3 DNA reads TGTGCCACGGGACTACAAGAGACCCAGTACTTC.